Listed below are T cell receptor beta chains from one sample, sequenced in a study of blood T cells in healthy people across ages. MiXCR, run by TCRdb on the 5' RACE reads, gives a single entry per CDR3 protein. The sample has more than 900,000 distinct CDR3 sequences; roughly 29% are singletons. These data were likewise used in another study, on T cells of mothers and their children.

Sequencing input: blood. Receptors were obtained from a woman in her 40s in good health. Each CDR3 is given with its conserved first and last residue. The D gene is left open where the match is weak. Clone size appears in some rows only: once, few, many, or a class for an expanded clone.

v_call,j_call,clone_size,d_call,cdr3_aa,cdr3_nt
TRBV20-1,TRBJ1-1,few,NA,CSARGGWRGKMNTEAFF,TGCAGTGCTAGGGGAGGGTGGAGGGGGAAGATGAACACTGAAGCTTTCTTT
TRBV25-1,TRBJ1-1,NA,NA,CASRANLGPALEAFF,TGTGCCAGCAGGGCCAACCTAGGGCCGGCACTTGAAGCTTTCTTT
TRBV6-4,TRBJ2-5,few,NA,CASSRTALQETQYF,TGTGCCAGCAGTAGGACAGCACTCCAAGAGACCCAGTACTTC
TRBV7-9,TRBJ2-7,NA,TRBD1,CASSWRKRQGTKVADEQYF,TGTGCCAGCAGCTGGAGAAAGAGACAGGGGACGAAAGTAGCAGACGAGCAGTACTTC
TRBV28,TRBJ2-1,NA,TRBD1,CASSLGSQGAYNEQFF,TGTGCCAGCAGTTTAGGGTCCCAGGGGGCGTACAATGAGCAGTTCTTC
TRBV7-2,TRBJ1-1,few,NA,CASSLASHPVSSEAFF,TGTGCCAGCAGCTTAGCCTCCCACCCGGTTTCATCTGAAGCTTTCTTT
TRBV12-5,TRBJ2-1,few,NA,CASGLLGGGPNEQFF,TGTGCTAGTGGTTTGTTGGGGGGGGGCCCCAATGAGCAGTTCTTC
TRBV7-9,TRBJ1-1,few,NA,CASSSHSGKNTEAFF,TGTGCCAGCAGCTCACACTCGGGGAAGAACACTGAAGCTTTCTTT
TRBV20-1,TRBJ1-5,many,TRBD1,CSARELGTGENQPQHF,TGCAGTGCTAGAGAACTAGGGACAGGGGAAAATCAGCCCCAGCATTTT
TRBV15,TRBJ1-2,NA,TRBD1,CATSRGTGERYGYTF,TGTGCCACCAGCAGAGGGACAGGGGAAAGGTATGGCTACACCTTC